A single sample is the source of the 26 T cell receptor beta chains below, sequenced in a study of cytotoxic CD8 clonotypes in ibrutinib-treated CLL. The protocol was immunoSEQ multiplex PCR, while the TCRdb copy is restricted to in-frame clones and leaves out a portion. The data show 250,000 to 350,000 clones, roughly four fifths seen once. The input for sequencing was PBMCs, taken at disease progression, from a patient treated with ibrutinib. The receptors shown here come from a human donor with chronic lymphocytic leukemia.

This clone came up a few times. This chain connects TRBV2 to TRBJ2-6; no clear D gene. Per germline, CDR1 SNHLY and CDR2 FYNNEI. Trimming removed 7 bases at V and 0 bases at J, with 7 bases between. This CDR3 region has 14 residues. For the CDR3, the DNA is TGTGCCAGCACCACCCGCTCTGGGGCCAACGTCCTGACTTTC. It is translated as CASTTRSGANVLTF.

The chain links TRBV7-8 to TRBJ2-7, with 8 bases lining up with TRBD1. The J segment lost 5 bases and the V segment lost 0 bases, leaving 9 bases of the junction unmatched. Germline V gene sequence: CDR1 SGHVS, CDR2 FQNEAQ. There are 16 residues in the CDR3. The CDR3 nucleotides read TGTGCCAGCAGCTTAGCGCACCGGCAGGGGGCTCACGAGCAGTACTTC. The encoded protein is CASSLAHRQGAHEQYF.

The chain joins TRBV7-9 to TRBJ1-4; unclear D gene. Trimming took 3 bases from V and 4 from J, leaving 9 bases between them. Germline V gene lookup returns CDR1 SEHNR and CDR2 FQNEAQ (reference sequence). This CDR3 is built from 14 residues. CDR3 loop: CASSFKSYNEKLFF. CDR3 sequence (DNA): TGTGCCAGCAGCTTCAAGTCCTATAATGAAAAACTGTTTTTT.

This clone was observed once. The V call is TRBV4-1, the J call TRBJ2-1, with TRBD2 identical over 9 bases. This CDR3 is 15 amino acids long. J was trimmed by 4 bases and V by 6 bases; bases with no gene match: 7. The V gene's germline CDR1 is MGHRA and CDR2 YSYEKL. CDR3 DNA sequence: TGCGCCAGCAGTCATAGCGGGGGACCTTACAATGAGCAGTTCTTC. Its protein is CASSHSGGPYNEQFF.

A single count supports this clone. This chain connects TRBV19 to TRBJ2-3, with 10 bases identical to TRBD2. Germline V gives CDR1 LNHDA, CDR2 SQIVND (reference sequence). The V segment lost 6 bases and the J segment 2 bases; nucleotides outside the gene matches: 11. The length of the CDR3 is 17 residues. CDR3 in amino acids: CASSLTRLAGNTDTQYF. The CDR3 nucleotides are TGTGCCAGTAGCCTTACCCGACTAGCGGGTAACACAGATACGCAGTATTTT. The full variable domain, in which reference TRBV19 and TRBJ2-3 provide the parts outside the CDR3, is DGGITQSPKYLFRKEGQNVTLSCEQNLNHDAMYWYRQDPGQGLRLIYYSQIVNDFQKGDIAEGYSVSREKKESFPLTVTSAQKNPTAFYLCASSLTRLAGNTDTQYFGPGTRLTVL.

CDR3 in DNA: TGTGCCAGCAGTTTGTACAGGGTGGAAGAGACCCAGTACTTC. Its translation is CASSLYRVEETQYF. This chain uses TRBV28 with TRBJ2-5; possible D gene TRBD1, 6 bases. The germline V and J ends were trimmed by 3 bases and 3 bases, with 11 bases remaining between them. Germline CDR1 is MDHEN and CDR2 is SYDVKM. CDR3 length: 14 amino acids.

The chain recombines TRBV13 with TRBJ2-7; no definite D call. Trimming removed 0 bases at V and 2 bases at J, with 8 bases between. Germline assignment: CDR1 PRHDT and CDR2 FYEKMQ (reference sequence). The CDR3 has 14 residues. In DNA, the CDR3 is TGTGCCAGCAGCTTAGGTTGGGTCCCCTACGAGCAGTACTTC. It codes for CASSLGWVPYEQYF.

This clone was seen a handful of times. The chain has TRBV7-2 and TRBJ1-3; 7 bases are shared with TRBD1. CDR1 is SGHTA and CDR2 is FQGNSA in the germline V gene. J lost 5 bases, V lost 0 bases, and 4 bases had no gene match. The CDR3 length is 15 residues. The CDR3 DNA reads TGTGCCAGCAGCTTAGCCGGGACAGCGCGAAACACCATATATTTT. This codes for CASSLAGTARNTIYF.

This chain links TRBV7-2 with TRBJ1-2; 9 bases are shared with TRBD1. This CDR3 is 15 amino acids long. Germline V CDR1 and CDR2: SGHTA, FQGNSA. V trimming: 0 bases; J trimming: 5 bases; junction bases outside the gene matches: 4. CDR3 sequence: CASSLASGTGYGYTF. The CDR3 coding sequence is TGTGCCAGCAGCTTAGCCTCCGGGACAGGGTATGGCTACACCTTC.

This clone occurred once. The rearrangement uses TRBV5-8 and TRBJ1-2; no clear D. This CDR3 region has 13 residues. The germline V gene has CDR1 SGHTS and CDR2 YDEGEE. Trimming pared 4 bases from V and 8 bases from J, leaving 15 bases between. The CDR3 region has the DNA TGTGCCAGCAGCCCTCGGCAGTCCAGGGGCTACACCTTC. This codes for CASSPRQSRGYTF.

The chain couples TRBV5-1 to TRBJ2-7; D is unclear. This CDR3 is 13 amino acids long. Germline CDR1 and CDR2: SGHRS and YFSETQ. V lost 4 bases to trimming and J lost 6 bases, with 14 bases between them. CDR3 residues: CASSPMLPSEQYF. In DNA form, the CDR3 reads TGCGCCAGCAGCCCCATGCTACCTAGCGAGCAGTACTTC.

This sequence joins TRBV7-9 and TRBJ1-1, with no clear D. The germline CDR1 and CDR2 sequences are SEHNR and FQNEAQ (reference sequence). The CDR3 spans 13 residues. Trimming pared 5 bases from V and 7 bases from J, leaving 14 bases between. The CDR3 bases are TGTGCCAGCAGCGAAGACGGGCGGGGTGAAGCTTTCTTT. It is translated as CASSEDGRGEAFF.

This clone turned up a few times. The chain links TRBV4-1 to TRBJ2-1; 7 bases line up with TRBD2. The length of the CDR3 is 17 residues. Germline CDR1 is MGHRA and CDR2 is YSYEKL. The J segment lost 5 bases and the V segment lost 4 bases, leaving 14 bases of the junction unmatched. CDR3 region: CASSLRTSSSTNNEQFF. The CDR3 region has the DNA TGCGCCAGCAGCCTCAGGACTAGTTCCTCCACCAACAATGAGCAGTTCTTC.

The genes are TRBV29-1 and TRBJ2-3; 7 nucleotides line up with TRBD2. After removal of 4 bases from V and 0 bases from J, the junction contained 13 bases not matched to a gene. Germline loops: CDR1 SQVTM, CDR2 ANQGSEA. This CDR3 contains 17 residues. The CDR3 region is CSVVGRWGGRSTDTQYF. CDR3 bases: TGCAGCGTTGTCGGAAGATGGGGGGGTAGAAGCACAGATACGCAGTATTTT.

This clone was observed a handful of times. J is TRBJ1-1 and V is TRBV4-1; perhaps TRBD1 as D (5 bases). This CDR3 contains 17 residues. V was cut by 4 bases and J by 0 bases, with 18 bases left in between. In germline, CDR1 is MGHRA, CDR2 YSYEKL. The CDR3 loop is CASSPRATPGLNTEAFF. Here the CDR3 DNA reads TGCGCCAGCAGCCCCAGGGCCACCCCGGGCCTGAACACTGAAGCTTTCTTT.

The chain couples TRBV5-1 to TRBJ2-5; 7 bases are shared with TRBD2. The trim removed 0 bases at V and 4 bases at J, leaving 9 bases unmatched. The CDR3 spans 16 residues. CDR1 SGHRS and CDR2 YFSETQ come from the germline V gene. The CDR3 nucleotides read TGCGCCAGCAGCTTGGTTGCGGGAGTCTTCCGAGAGACCCAGTACTTC. As protein: CASSLVAGVFRETQYF.

V usage is TRBV27 and J usage is TRBJ2-1, with a tentative D call TRBD1 (5 bases). Germline V gene sequence: CDR1 MNHEY, CDR2 SMNVEV (reference sequence). V shed 2 bases and J shed 5 bases, with 13 bases lying between them. The CDR3 has 15 residues. CDR3 residues: CASSLHRTLNNEQFF. CDR3 DNA sequence: TGTGCCAGCAGTTTACACAGGACACTAAACAATGAGCAGTTCTTC.

The CDR3 sequence is CASSEAGRGLAGQETQYF. The CDR3 DNA reads TGTGCCAGCAGTGAAGCGGGGAGGGGACTAGCGGGCCAAGAGACCCAGTACTTC. The chain has TRBV2 and TRBJ2-5; TRBD2 aligns across 12 bases. The CDR3 is made up of 18 amino acids. The germline CDR1 and CDR2 sequences are SNHLY and FYNNEI. V dropped 0 bases and J dropped 1; count of bases not matched to a gene: 6.

CDR3 DNA: TGCGCCAGCAGTCAAATACCCCCCGACAGGGGAGGAAACACCGGGGAGCTGTTTTTT. Translation: CASSQIPPDRGGNTGELFF. V usage is TRBV23-1 and J usage is TRBJ2-2; 8 bases line up with TRBD1. TRBV23-1 is flagged as an ORF with uncertain function. The CDR3 is 19 amino acids. With 2 bases clipped from V and 2 bases from J, the junction kept 13 bases outside the gene matches.

This clone has a handful of counts. The chain uses TRBV6-5 and TRBJ2-1; the D gene is possibly TRBD1 (6 bases). Trimming took off 3 bases at V and 11 bases at J, with 11 bases between the two ends. The CDR3 totals 12 residues. CDR1 and CDR2 (germline): MNHEY, SVGAGI. The CDR3 sequence: CASSYDRGKQFF. The CDR3 DNA sequence: TGTGCCAGCAGTTATGATAGGGGGAAGCAGTTCTTC.

Details on this clone: The sample holds other DNA sequences that translate to the same CDR3. The chain combines TRBV5-1 with TRBJ1-4; unclear D gene. Germline V CDR1 and CDR2: SGHRS, YFSETQ. Trimming cost V 4 bases and J 6 bases, with 13 bases left between them. The CDR3 is made up of 14 amino acids. The CDR3 sequence: CASSLRGYDEKLFF. CDR3 DNA: TGCGCCAGCAGCCTCCGAGGATACGATGAAAAACTGTTTTTT.

The genes are TRBV5-6 and TRBJ2-5; D is undetermined. Trimming left V 0 bases short and J 3 bases short, with 9 bases between. Germline V gene lookup returns CDR1 SGHDT and CDR2 YYEEEE. The CDR3 runs to 14 residues. The CDR3 nucleotides are TGTGCCAGCAGCTTGGCCGACGGAAAAGAGACCCAGTACTTC. It is translated as CASSLADGKETQYF.

This clone was observed a few times. The gene calls are TRBV18 and TRBJ2-4; a weak D match, TRBD1 (6 bases). V was trimmed by 0 bases and J by 9 bases, leaving 21 bases between them. CDR1 KGHSH and CDR2 LQKENI come from the germline V gene. The CDR3 totals 17 residues. CDR3 sequence reads: CASSPPLGHPFAGIQYF. The CDR3 DNA sequence: TGTGCCAGCTCACCACCGCTGGGACACCCCTTCGCAGGCATTCAGTACTTC.

This clone was counted between two and nine times. The chain uses TRBV5-1 and TRBJ1-2, with TRBD1 identical over 8 bases. Germline V lookup: CDR1 SGHRS, CDR2 YFSETQ. This CDR3 is built from 15 residues. After removal of 0 bases from V and 2 bases from J, the junction contained 3 bases not matched to a gene. The CDR3 spells CASSLGTGLNYGYTF. For the CDR3, the DNA is TGCGCCAGCAGCTTGGGGACAGGGTTAAACTATGGCTACACCTTC. Filled out from reference TRBV5-1 and TRBJ1-2, the complete variable domain reads KAGVTQTPRYLIKTRGQQVTLSCSPISGHRSVSWYQQTPGQGLQFLFEYFSETQRNKGNFPGRFSGRQFSNSRSEMNVSTLELGDSALYLCASSLGTGLNYGYTFGSGTRLTVV.

This clone was seen ten or more times. The rearrangement uses TRBV19 and TRBJ2-5; 9 bases match TRBD1. V lost 4 bases and J lost 5; bases outside the gene matches: 5. This CDR3 is 14 amino acids long. Germline lookup yields CDR1 LNHDA and CDR2 SQIVND (reference sequence). The CDR3 here is CASSTGQGMETQYF. In DNA form, the CDR3 reads TGTGCCAGTAGTACTGGACAGGGGATGGAGACCCAGTACTTC.

The chain couples TRBV21-1 to TRBJ1-1. TRBV21-1 is given as a pseudogene. This CDR3 contains 18 residues. In DNA form, the CDR3 reads TGTGCCAGCAGCAAAGAGCTAGGCAGGCCGGTCAAGAACACTGAAGCTTTCTTT. It yields the protein CASSKELGRPVKNTEAFF.